This is a list of T cell receptor beta chains from one sample in a study of T cell responses to AZD1222 COVID-19 vaccine. Libraries were prepared by immunoSEQ multiplex PCR; TCRdb keeps only in-frame clonotypes and omits some of them. Among about 110,000 clones listed, more than 70% were seen once. The sample was peripheral blood, taken on day 0 of AZD1222 vaccination. The source is an adult in good health. The CDR3 runs from the conserved cysteine through the conserved F or W. D genes are given only for firm matches. Expanded clones get a size class; other rows say once, few or many, or leave the size out.

>TRBJ1-5|TRBV19|TRBD1|NA
CASRGTGYNNQPQHF
TGTGCCAGCAGAGGGACAGGGTATAACAATCAGCCCCAGCATTTT
>TRBJ2-5|TRBV19|TRBD1|NA
CASSTTTGVRETQYF
TGTGCCAGTAGTACCACCACAGGGGTTCGAGAGACCCAGTACTTC
>TRBJ1-5|TRBV7-9|NA|NA
CASSLAGWGSGYNQPQHF
TGTGCCAGCAGCTTAGCGGGGTGGGGTAGCGGGTACAATCAGCCCCAGCATTTT
>TRBJ1-6|TRBV5-6|NA|NA
CASSLGLSSYNSPLHF
TGTGCCAGCAGCTTAGGCCTCAGCTCCTATAATTCACCCCTCCACTTT
>TRBJ2-2|TRBV12-2|NA|NA
CASLVGLDVTGELFF
TGTGCAAGTCTAGTGGGGCTAGACGTCACCGGGGAGCTGTTTTTT
>TRBJ1-5|TRBV28|NA|NA
CATEPGDNSNQPQHF
TGTGCCACCGAGCCGGGGGATAATAGCAATCAGCCCCAGCATTTT
>TRBJ1-5|TRBV6-5|NA|NA
CASSRGFNQPQHF
TGTGCCAGCAGTAGAGGTTTCAATCAGCCCCAGCATTTT
>TRBJ1-5|TRBV3-1/TRBV3-2|NA|NA
CASSHRSSNQPQHF
TGTGCCAGCAGCCACAGGTCGAGCAATCAGCCCCAGCATTTT
>TRBJ1-1|TRBV5-1|NA|once
CASSLVGGNTEAFF
TGCGCCAGCAGCTTGGTGGGCGGCAACACTGAAGCTTTCTTT
>TRBJ1-1|TRBV18|NA|NA
CASGERGNTEAFF
TGTGCCAGCGGGGAGAGGGGAAACACTGAAGCTTTCTTT
>TRBJ2-2|TRBV6-1|NA|once
CASSEVLGFWGRSNTGELFF
TGTGCCAGCAGTGAAGTGTTGGGTTTCTGGGGACGGTCGAACACCGGGGAGCTGTTTTTT
>TRBJ2-1|TRBV28|NA|once
CASAPLGGSYNEQFF
TGTGCCAGCGCCCCCCTTGGGGGCTCCTACAATGAGCAGTTCTTC
>TRBJ1-6|TRBV5-1|TRBD1|NA
CASSLGPGQENSPLHF
TGCGCCAGCAGCTTGGGGCCCGGACAGGAGAATTCACCCCTCCACTTT
>TRBJ1-3|TRBV11-2|NA|NA
CASSSGQRNTIYF
TGTGCCAGCAGCTCGGGACAACGAAACACCATATATTTT